This TCR beta chain was recorded in a study of identical twins. CDR1 and CDR2 (germline): DFQATT, SNEGSKA (reference sequence). The V gene end was trimmed by 3 bases and the J gene end by 3 bases; junction bases not matched to a gene: 4. This CDR3 is 13 amino acids long. This clonotype appeared a few times. TCRdb redid the calling of the 5' RACE reads with MiXCR, one entry per CDR3 protein. Of 300,000 or so distinct CDR3 sequences listed, over 8.5% are singletons. The same data also went into a second study, on yellow fever vaccine responses in identical twins.

The sequence was obtained from a woman under 30 in good health. The material sequenced was CD8+ T cells sorted from blood. The genes are TRBV20-1 and TRBJ2-7; 8 bases map to TRBD1. CDR3 DNA: TGCAGTGCTAGGCCCAGGGGGCACTACGAGCAGTACTTC. It is translated as CSARPRGHYEQYF.